Listed below are T cell receptor beta chains from one sample, sequenced in a study of cytotoxic CD8 clonotypes in ibrutinib-treated CLL. The repertoire was sequenced with immunoSEQ multiplex PCR; TCRdb's copy has only in-frame clones and lacks some. The data contain some 140,000 clones, approximately 81% of them singletons. Sequencing used PBMCs, obtained after 12 months of ibrutinib treatment. These receptor sequences come from a human donor with chronic lymphocytic leukemia. The CDR3 runs from the conserved cysteine through the conserved F or W. The D gene is left open where the match is weak. Clone size, where shown, is once, few, many, or a class for clones that have expanded.

size: .; D: .; J: TRBJ2-5; V: TRBV27; CDR3: CASSLSQQETQYF; DNA: TGTGCCAGCAGTTTAAGTCAGCAAGAGACCCAGTACTTC
size: .; D: .; J: TRBJ2-1; V: TRBV9; CDR3: CASSADGEQFF; DNA: TGTGCCAGCAGCGCGGACGGAGAGCAGTTCTTC
size: .; D: TRBD2; J: TRBJ2-1; V: TRBV27; CDR3: CASSLSSGRFYNEQFF; DNA: TGTGCCAGCAGTTTATCGAGCGGGAGATTCTACAATGAGCAGTTCTTC
size: .; D: .; J: TRBJ1-3; V: TRBV2; CDR3: CASSEWRAGNTIYF; DNA: TGTGCCAGCAGTGAGTGGAGGGCTGGAAACACCATATATTTT
size: .; D: .; J: TRBJ2-1; V: TRBV15; CDR3: CATGSRYHEQFF; DNA: TGTGCCACCGGGTCGAGGTACCATGAGCAGTTCTTC
size: once; D: TRBD1; J: TRBJ2-3; V: TRBV2; CDR3: CASSVTGGAGNTQYF; DNA: TGTGCCAGCAGTGTGACAGGGGGCGCGGGGAATACGCAGTATTTT
size: once; D: .; J: TRBJ2-1; V: TRBV28; CDR3: CASSSIRGAPRNEQFF; DNA: TGTGCCAGCAGTTCAATAAGGGGGGCCCCCCGGAATGAGCAGTTCTTC
size: .; D: .; J: TRBJ2-5; V: TRBV5-6; CDR3: CASSLVAVKETQYF; DNA: TGTGCCAGCAGCTTGGTGGCAGTAAAAGAGACCCAGTACTTC
size: .; D: .; J: TRBJ2-5; V: TRBV19; CDR3: CASRSSGIETQYF; DNA: TGTGCCAGTAGATCGTCAGGGATAGAGACCCAGTACTTC
size: few; D: .; J: TRBJ1-3; V: TRBV6-1; CDR3: CASSQAGGSSGNTIYF; DNA: TGTGCCAGCAGTCAAGCCGGGGGATCCTCTGGAAACACCATATATTTT
size: .; D: TRBD2; J: TRBJ2-7; V: TRBV4-2; CDR3: CASSQAGTKPIEQYF; DNA: TGTGCCAGCAGCCAAGCCGGGACTAAGCCTATAGAGCAGTACTTC
size: .; D: .; J: TRBJ1-3; V: TRBV21-1; CDR3: CASSLQRSGNTIYF; DNA: TGTGCCAGCAGCCTGCAGCGCTCTGGAAACACCATATATTTT
size: .; D: .; J: TRBJ1-3; V: TRBV9; CDR3: CASSVAFQVHSGNTIYF; DNA: TGTGCCAGCAGCGTAGCGTTTCAGGTACACTCTGGAAACACCATATATTTT
size: .; D: .; J: TRBJ2-5; V: TRBV10-3; CDR3: CAISEGSQETQYF; DNA: TGTGCCATCAGTGAAGGGAGCCAAGAGACCCAGTACTTC
size: .; D: TRBD2; J: TRBJ2-1; V: TRBV5-4; CDR3: CASRVAGGSYNEQFF; DNA: TGTGCCAGCAGGGTAGCGGGGGGCTCCTACAATGAGCAGTTCTTC
size: .; D: TRBD2; J: TRBJ2-7; V: TRBV9; CDR3: CASSVRPLSRITGTSQGEQYF; DNA: TGTGCCAGCAGCGTTCGACCCCTTTCCCGAATCACCGGGACTAGCCAGGGAGAGCAGTACTTC
size: .; D: TRBD1; J: TRBJ1-1; V: TRBV30; CDR3: CAWSPGTGNTEAFF; DNA: TGTGCCTGGAGCCCCGGGACAGGGAACACTGAAGCTTTCTTT
size: .; D: .; J: TRBJ2-7; V: TRBV4-1; CDR3: CASSQGVGTYEQYF; DNA: TGCGCCAGCAGCCAAGGGGTAGGGACCTACGAGCAGTACTTC
size: .; D: TRBD1; J: TRBJ2-5; V: TRBV6-6; CDR3: CASSSHDRGQETQYF; DNA: TGTGCCAGCAGTTCACACGACAGGGGCCAAGAGACCCAGTACTTC
size: .; D: TRBD1; J: TRBJ2-3; V: TRBV6-4; CDR3: CASSTGTATDTQYF; DNA: TGTGCCAGCAGTACCGGGACAGCCACAGATACGCAGTATTTT
size: few; D: .; J: TRBJ2-5; V: TRBV14; CDR3: CASSTITGSVQTQYF; DNA: TGTGCCAGCAGCACCATCACAGGGTCGGTTCAGACCCAGTACTTC
size: few; D: TRBD2; J: TRBJ2-1; V: TRBV18; CDR3: CASSTSGLHNEQFF; DNA: TGTGCCAGCTCGACTAGCGGTTTGCACAATGAGCAGTTCTTC
size: .; D: TRBD2; J: TRBJ2-1; V: TRBV10-1; CDR3: CASSEASGGYNEQFF; DNA: TGCGCCAGCAGTGAAGCTAGCGGGGGATACAATGAGCAGTTCTTC
size: once; D: TRBD1; J: TRBJ2-2; V: TRBV14; CDR3: CASSRRGAVAGGNTGELFF; DNA: TGTGCCAGCAGCCGAAGAGGGGCTGTTGCAGGGGGCAACACCGGGGAGCTGTTTTTT